This note documents a single TCR beta chain sequence. V lost 0 bases, J lost 2 bases, and 11 bases lay in between. CDR3 size: 15 residues. Per germline, CDR1 SGHRS and CDR2 YFSETQ. The data belong to a study of blood T cell repertoires in COVID-19. Background on the study: The United States, Italy and Spain supplied acute and convalescent COVID-19 samples.

Assay used: immunoSEQ multiplex PCR; TCRdb lists only in-frame clones, some missing. The sample carries about 140,000 clones, around 90% recorded once. The sequencing sample was made of peripheral blood. The chain is built from TRBV5-1 and TRBJ2-5; D gene uncertain. This clonotype was sampled from a human donor with COVID-19, enrolled during active disease. The donor label of this sample is uncertain. CDR3 in amino acids: CASSLAVASQETQYF. The DNA for the CDR3 is TGCGCCAGCAGCTTGGCTGTGGCAAGTCAAGAGACCCAGTACTTC.